This entry lists 28 T cell receptor beta chains sequenced from one sample in a study of blood T cell repertoires in COVID-19. Profiling relied on immunoSEQ multiplex PCR, and the TCRdb table lists in-frame clones only, not all of them. The repertoire has 400,000 to 550,000 clones, roughly 91% of them found once; the top ten carry 4% to 4.5%. The sample consisted of peripheral blood. The receptors originated from a woman aged 25 to 39 with acute or convalescent COVID-19.

This clone was counted only a few times. The chain employs TRBV7-2 and TRBJ1-6; no reliable D call. The CDR3 has 15 amino acids. Trimming cost V 5 bases and J 9 bases, with 17 bases left between them. CDR1 is SGHTA and CDR2 is FQGNSA in the germline V gene. The CDR3 sequence: CASSLQFEISSPLHF. The CDR3 region has the DNA TGTGCCAGCAGCCTACAGTTTGAGATTAGTTCACCCCTCCACTTT.

This sequence joins TRBV4-1 and TRBJ2-7; TRBD2 might be the D (7 bases). V gave up 4 bases and J gave up 5 bases, with 15 bases separating them. The CDR3 loop spans 14 amino acids. Germline CDR1 and CDR2: MGHRA and YSYEKL. CDR3: CASSLEGGMDEQYF. In nucleotides, the CDR3 is TGCGCCAGCAGCCTGGAGGGGGGGATGGACGAGCAGTACTTC.

The V call is TRBV3-1 (or the pseudogene TRBV3-2), the J call TRBJ2-3; 13 bases align to TRBD2. The V and J ends lost 0 bases and 7 bases, in that order; junction bases with no gene match: 7. The germline CDR1 and CDR2 sequences are LGHDT and YNNKEL (reference sequence). This CDR3 spans 17 amino acids. This chain's CDR3 is CASSQDVTSGGVNTQYF. The CDR3 DNA is TGTGCCAGCAGCCAAGATGTAACTAGCGGGGGGGTGAATACGCAGTATTTT.

The chain combines TRBV3-1 (or the pseudogene TRBV3-2) with TRBJ1-1; the D is unclear. The CDR3 is 13 amino acids. Trimming removed 0 bases at V and 4 bases at J, with 6 bases between. CDR1 LGHDT and CDR2 YNNKEL come from the germline V gene (reference sequence). This CDR3 reads CASSQDRATEAFF. DNA for the CDR3: TGTGCCAGCAGCCAAGATCGAGCCACTGAAGCTTTCTTT.

This clone came up a few times. The genes are TRBV7-2 and TRBJ1-6, with no clear D. V was shortened by 1 base and J by 10 bases, with 17 bases between the two germline ends. Per the germline V gene, CDR1 is SGHTA and CDR2 is FQGNSA. The CDR3 loop spans 16 amino acids. CDR3 DNA: TGTGCCAGCAGCTTAGTCGGTGAGGGCTTAGGCTCACCCCTCCACTTT. This translates into CASSLVGEGLGSPLHF.

This clone was observed once. The chain recombines TRBV19 with TRBJ2-1; weak D call: TRBD2 (7 bases). Germline V gives CDR1 LNHDA, CDR2 SQIVND (reference sequence). V shed 8 bases and J shed 10 bases, with 15 bases lying between them. The CDR3 is made up of 12 amino acids. CDR3 DNA: TGTGCCAGTCGCGCGTCGGGGGGCGAGCAGTTCTTC. It yields the protein CASRASGGEQFF.

The rearrangement joins TRBV2 to TRBJ2-3, with D possibly matching TRBD2 (6 bases). The V gene lost 8 bases and the J gene lost 5 bases, with 23 bases spanning the gap. Germline CDR1 reads SNHLY; CDR2 reads FYNNEI. This CDR3 region has 16 residues. This chain's CDR3 is CASSLLRGERRDTQYF. The CDR3 DNA sequence: TGTGCCAGCTCCTTGCTGCGGGGAGAAAGACGAGATACGCAGTATTTT.

This clone came up once. The chain has TRBV12-5 and TRBJ2-7; 8 positions match TRBD2. V gave up 6 bases and J gave up 2 bases; unmatched junction bases: 15. The CDR3 has 17 residues. Per germline, CDR1 LGHNT and CDR2 FRNRAP. The CDR3 sequence: CASGFSKSGGQTYEQYF. The CDR3 coding sequence is TGTGCTAGTGGCTTCTCAAAGAGCGGGGGCCAAACCTACGAGCAGTACTTC.

The chain has TRBV2 and TRBJ2-3; no clear D. CDR1 SNHLY and CDR2 FYNNEI come from the germline V gene. V was clipped by 2 bases and J by 0 bases, with 9 bases between them. The CDR3 has 15 amino acids. The CDR3 sequence is CASSEIFASTDTQYF. The CDR3 bases are TGTGCCAGCAGTGAAATCTTTGCGAGCACAGATACGCAGTATTTT. The full variable domain, completed using reference TRBV2 and TRBJ2-3, is EPEVTQTPSHQVTQMGQEVILRCVPISNHLYFYWYRQILGQKVEFLVSFYNNEISEKSEIFDDQFSVERPDGSNFTLKIRSTKLEDSAMYFCASSEIFASTDTQYFGPGTRLTVL.

This sequence joins TRBV30 and TRBJ1-6; D possibly corresponds to TRBD1 (6 bases). V was pared by 2 bases and J by 9 bases, with 17 bases between. Germline CDR1 and CDR2: GTSNPN and SVGIG (reference sequence). The CDR3 is made up of 15 amino acids. Here the CDR3 DNA reads TGTGCCTGGAGTTACCGATCCAGGGGCGGTTCACCCCTCCACTTT. Protein sequence: CAWSYRSRGGSPLHF.

V and J are TRBV6-5 and TRBJ2-7, with TRBD2 matching over 11 bases. CDR3 length equals 14 residues. From germline, CDR1 is MNHEY and CDR2 SVGAGI. V lost 6 bases and J lost 7; bases outside the gene matches: 8. The CDR3 coding sequence is TGTGCCAGCAGGACTAGCGGGGTTGATCGTGAGCAGTACTTC. It specifies CASRTSGVDREQYF.

The rearrangement links TRBV28 to TRBJ1-6; possibly TRBD1 for D (5 bases). CDR1 and CDR2 (germline): MDHEN, SYDVKM. The V end lost 8 bases, the J end lost 8 bases, and 22 bases lay between the germline ends. The CDR3 sequence is 16 residues long. CDR3 sequence: CASSVLGSRGDSPLHF. The CDR3 nucleotides read TGTGCCAGCTCAGTTTTAGGCAGCCGGGGGGATTCACCCCTCCACTTT. Using reference TRBV28 and TRBJ1-6 for the parts outside the CDR3, the full variable domain is DVKVTQSSRYLVKRTGEKVFLECVQDMDHENMFWYRQDPGLGLRLIYFSYDVKMKEKGDIPEGYSVSREKKERFSLILESASTNQTSMYLCASSVLGSRGDSPLHFGNGTRLTVT.

The chain joins TRBV18 to TRBJ2-5; TRBD1 is a possible D gene (5 bases). With 3 bases removed from V and 2 bases from J, the gap between germline ends came to 10 bases. This CDR3 contains 14 residues. The germline V gene encodes CDR1 KGHSH and CDR2 LQKENI. The CDR3 loop reads CASSPSQGQETQYF. The CDR3 DNA follows: TGTGCCAGCTCACCGTCTCAGGGACAAGAGACCCAGTACTTC.

Concerning this clone: One end of the junction is discordant with germline, which a read error may explain. The chain combines TRBV7-9 with TRBJ2-3, with 9 nucleotides matching TRBD1. Germline CDR1 and CDR2: SEHNR and FQNEAQ (reference sequence). CDR3 length equals 16 residues. The CDR3 DNA is TGTGCCAGCAGCCTAGCCGGGACAGGGAAGAAGGATACGCAGTATTTT. Residues: CASSLAGTGKKDTQYF. Complete variable domain (other parts from reference TRBV7-9 and TRBJ2-3): DTGVSQNPRHKITKRGQNVTFRCDPISEHNRLYWYRQTLGQGPEFLTYFQNEAQLEKSRLLSDRFSAERPKGSFSTLEIQRTEQGDSAMYLCASSLAGTGKKDTQYFGPGTRLTVL.

The V and J genes are TRBV5-5 and TRBJ2-7; 8 nucleotides align to TRBD1. The CDR3 has 12 residues. The V gene's germline CDR1 is SGHKS and CDR2 YYEKEE (reference sequence). The V and J ends lost 3 bases and 6 bases, in that order; junction bases with no gene match: 2. CDR3: CASSSTGAEQYF. In DNA form, the CDR3 reads TGTGCCAGCAGCTCGACAGGGGCCGAGCAGTACTTC.

The V gene is TRBV2, the J gene TRBJ2-1; 8 nucleotides match TRBD2. Germline CDR1 is SNHLY and CDR2 is FYNNEI. Germline trimming cut 4 bases from V and 4 bases from J; bases unmatched to any gene: 9. The CDR3 runs to 16 residues. The CDR3 bases are TGTGCCAGCAGTGGGCTAAGCGGGGGAAATTACAATGAGCAGTTCTTC. This translates into CASSGLSGGNYNEQFF.

The DNA of the CDR3 is TGTGCCAGCAGCCCATACAGGTCCTCTAATGAAAAACTGTTTTTT. Its protein is CASSPYRSSNEKLFF. The V and J genes are TRBV21-1 and TRBJ1-4; the D call of TRBD1 is as the table states it, not checked on the DNA. TRBV21-1 is a listed pseudogene. The CDR3 covers 15 residues.

The rearrangement links TRBV18 to TRBJ2-6; tentatively, D is TRBD2 (6 bases). The V end was cut by 0 bases, the J end by 2 bases, with 14 bases between. The CDR3 sequence is 18 residues long. The germline V gene has CDR1 KGHSH and CDR2 LQKENI. CDR3 in DNA: TGTGCCAGCTCACCACCTCGTCTCGGAGGGCCTGGGGCCAACGTCCTGACTTTC. This encodes CASSPPRLGGPGANVLTF.

The count of this clone is one. This chain connects TRBV3-1 (or the pseudogene TRBV3-2) to TRBJ1-6, with no clear D. Germline values: CDR1 LGHDT, CDR2 YNNKEL (reference sequence). This CDR3 comprises 16 residues. V lost 1 base and J lost 7, with 14 bases in between. CDR3 in DNA: TGTGCCAGCAGCCAAGGGAGGGAGGTTGGCAATTCACCCCTCCACTTT. Protein: CASSQGREVGNSPLHF.

The J gene is TRBJ2-7, the V gene TRBV27; TRBD1 aligns across 8 bases. Unmatched junction bases numbered 9, after V lost 1 base and J lost 10 bases. CDR1 and CDR2 (germline): MNHEY, SMNVEV (reference sequence). The CDR3 has 14 residues. The CDR3 nucleotides read TGTGCCAGCAGTTTATTGAGGGCAGGGGGCGAACAGTACTTC. Translation: CASSLLRAGGEQYF.

This chain joins TRBV6-1 and TRBJ2-1, with 8 nucleotides matching TRBD2. CDR1 MNHNS and CDR2 SASEGT come from the germline V gene. The CDR3 runs 16 residues. V gave up 2 bases and J gave up 3 bases; unmatched junction bases: 6. The CDR3 region has the DNA TGTGCCAGCAGTGAAATTTTCGGGGGGGTCTACAATGAGCAGTTCTTC. Its protein is CASSEIFGGVYNEQFF.

The chain combines TRBV5-8 with TRBJ2-5, with 8 bases aligning to TRBD1. The CDR3 consists of 15 residues. Germline CDR1 and CDR2: SGHTS and YDEGEE. The ends lost 0 bases at V and 4 bases at J; junction bases unmatched: 5. The CDR3, as DNA: TGTGCCAGCAGCTTGGGGGGGACAGGTAGAGAGACCCAGTACTTC. Its protein product is CASSLGGTGRETQYF.

The V gene is TRBV7-2, the J gene TRBJ2-5, with D unclear. Germline V lookup: CDR1 SGHTA, CDR2 FQGNSA. The length of the CDR3 is 14 residues. With 5 bases removed from V and 3 bases from J, the gap between germline ends came to 13 bases. CDR3 residues: CASSPGVFEETQYF. CDR3 nucleotides: TGTGCCAGCAGCCCAGGTGTGTTTGAAGAGACCCAGTACTTC.

The rearrangement uses TRBV15 and TRBJ1-5; 7 bases line up with TRBD1. The CDR3 consists of 16 residues. Germline CDR1 and CDR2: LNHNV and YYDKDF (reference sequence). With V trimmed by 0 bases and J by 6 bases, 8 bases remained unmatched. CDR3 in amino acids: CATSRDRQGVAQPQHF. CDR3 nucleotide sequence: TGTGCCACCAGCAGAGATCGACAGGGCGTCGCTCAGCCCCAGCATTTT. Full variable domain (rest looked up from reference TRBV15 and TRBJ1-5): DAMVIQNPRYQVTQFGKPVTLSCSQTLNHNVMYWYQQKSSQAPKLLFHYYDKDFNNEADTPDNFQSRRPNTSFCFLDIRSPGLGDTAMYLCATSRDRQGVAQPQHFGDGTRLSIL.

The V gene is TRBV2, the J gene TRBJ1-5, with 10 bases aligning to TRBD1. Germline V CDR1 and CDR2: SNHLY, FYNNEI. CDR3 length: 17 residues. Unmatched junction bases numbered 10, after V lost 6 bases and J lost 2 bases. The CDR3 is CASRRDRGSGGNQPQHF. CDR3 DNA sequence: TGTGCCAGCAGACGGGACAGGGGCTCGGGCGGCAATCAGCCCCAGCATTTT.

The rearrangement joins TRBV4-1 to TRBJ2-1; TRBD2 agrees at 9 bases. The germline gives CDR1 MGHRA, CDR2 YSYEKL. The CDR3 has 16 amino acids. V lost 3 bases, J lost 5 bases, and 8 bases stayed unmatched. The CDR3 sequence: CASSQEISGGNNEQFF. The CDR3 region has the DNA TGCGCCAGCAGCCAGGAGATTAGCGGGGGAAACAATGAGCAGTTCTTC.

CDR3 coding DNA: TGCGCCAGCAGACCGACCGGGACAGCGATCTATGGCTACACCTTC. This codes for CASRPTGTAIYGYTF. The chain joins TRBV5-1 to TRBJ1-2, with TRBD1 identical over 7 bases. This CDR3 has 15 residues. V lost 5 bases and J lost 4; bases outside the gene matches: 11. CDR1 is SGHRS, CDR2 YFSETQ, per germline.

CDR3 amino acids: CASSLTAHNEQFF. CDR3 bases: TGTGCCAGCAGCCTGACAGCCCACAATGAGCAGTTCTTC. The rearrangement uses TRBV12-3 or TRBV12-4 and TRBJ2-1; D might be TRBD1 (5 bases). The V and J ends lost 6 bases and 5 bases respectively, with 11 bases between them. The CDR3 covers 13 residues.